Below are 28 T cell receptor beta chains sequenced from a single sample in a study of cytomegalovirus exposure and HLA in healthy donors. Both 60 Vbeta primers and 13 Jbeta primers went into the PCR. Some clones are missing from TCRdb's copy, which holds only in-frame ones; the method was immunoSEQ multiplex PCR. Of under 90,000 clones listed, 85% to 90% were seen once; the top ten hold 2% to 2.5%. The sample taken for sequencing was PBMCs. These receptors all stem from a man between 18 and 29 years old in good health and CMV-seronegative.

The CDR3 spells CASSLLHGELFF. The CDR3 bases are TGTGCCAGCAGTCTACTACACGGGGAGCTGTTTTTT. The chain carries TRBV27 and TRBJ2-2; D is unresolved. Germline values: CDR1 MNHEY, CDR2 SMNVEV (reference sequence). The CDR3 is 12 amino acids. Trimming left V 5 bases short and J 7 bases short, with 8 bases between.

The chain uses TRBV28 and TRBJ2-7; 7 bases fit TRBD1. Germline trimming cut 5 bases from V and 10 bases from J; bases unmatched to any gene: 14. The germline V gene has CDR1 MDHEN and CDR2 SYDVKM. This CDR3 spans 14 amino acids. In nucleotides, the CDR3 is TGTGCCAGCAGTCACAGGTGGACAGGTTTTATCCAGTACTTC. Translation: CASSHRWTGFIQYF.

The V gene is TRBV28, the J gene TRBJ2-1; 7 nucleotides agree with TRBD2. Germline V lookup: CDR1 MDHEN, CDR2 SYDVKM. Losses at the gene ends were 5 bases for V and 6 bases for J; bases not matched to a gene: 7. CDR3 length equals 14 residues. The CDR3 DNA sequence: TGTGCCAGCAGTACGGGAGGAGGTCTCAATGAGCAGTTCTTC. Residues: CASSTGGGLNEQFF.

This clone was recorded once. DNA for the CDR3: TGTGCCAGCACCCCAGGGCAGCTCCTCCGTGAAGCTTTCTTT. This gives the protein CASTPGQLLREAFF. This rearrangement joins TRBV7-9 to TRBJ1-1, with D maybe TRBD1 (5 bases). The CDR3 has 14 amino acids. The germline V and J ends were trimmed by 7 bases and 7 bases, with 19 bases remaining between them. Germline V gene data show CDR1 as SEHNR and CDR2 as FQNEAQ (reference sequence). Full variable domain (outside the CDR3, taken from reference TRBV7-9 and TRBJ1-1): DTGVSQNPRHKITKRGQNVTFRCDPISEHNRLYWYRQTLGQGPEFLTYFQNEAQLEKSRLLSDRFSAERPKGSFSTLEIQRTEQGDSAMYLCASTPGQLLREAFFGQGTRLTVV.

The J gene is TRBJ2-7, the V gene TRBV19, with TRBD2 matching over 12 bases. This CDR3 contains 15 residues. V shed 3 bases and J 6 bases; nucleotides not matched to a gene: 6. The germline gives CDR1 LNHDA, CDR2 SQIVND (reference sequence). The CDR3 bases are TGTGCCAGTAGTATCGGAACTAGCGGGAGGTTCGAGCAGTACTTC. Amino acid sequence: CASSIGTSGRFEQYF.

The V call is TRBV23-1, the J call TRBJ2-7; TRBD1 agrees at 9 bases. TRBV23-1 is classed as an ORF, of uncertain function. The trim removed 0 bases at V and 1 base at J, leaving 10 bases unmatched. The CDR3 spans 18 residues. The CDR3, as DNA: TGCGCCAGCAGTCAATCTCCGGACAGGGGCTTAATTTCCTACGAGCAGTACTTC. It yields the protein CASSQSPDRGLISYEQYF.

Here the CDR3 DNA reads TGTGCCAGCAGCTTAGATTTGCGGAGTCAAGCGGGGGCATACAATGAGCAGTTCTTC. It yields the protein CASSLDLRSQAGAYNEQFF. The V call is TRBV7-6, the J call TRBJ2-1; TRBD2 matches at 8 bases. CDR1 and CDR2 (germline): SGHVS, FNYEAQ. The V and J ends lost 1 base and 4 bases, in that order; junction bases with no gene match: 15. CDR3 length equals 19 residues.

DNA for the CDR3: TGTGCCAGTAGTAGGGCGGGAGCCGAGACCCAGTACTTC. Amino acid sequence: CASSRAGAETQYF. This chain joins TRBV19 and TRBJ2-5, with 7 bases lining up with TRBD2. V lost 4 bases and J lost 5; bases outside the gene matches: 4. CDR3 length: 13 residues. Germline CDR1 reads LNHDA; CDR2 reads SQIVND (reference sequence).

In its sample, this clone was seen once. The V and J genes are TRBV28 and TRBJ2-2; TRBD1 aligns across 8 bases. The CDR3 consists of 18 residues. Germline CDR1 MDHEN, CDR2 SYDVKM. V dropped 1 base and J dropped 4; count of bases not matched to a gene: 11. CDR3 sequence: CASSLYGQGGLGTGELFF. The CDR3 DNA follows: TGTGCCAGCAGTTTATACGGACAGGGCGGACTCGGCACCGGGGAGCTGTTTTTT.

This clone occurred a few times. This rearrangement joins TRBV19 to TRBJ2-3; no reliable D call. The germline gives CDR1 LNHDA, CDR2 SQIVND (reference sequence). CDR3 length equals 13 residues. The ends were cut back, 3 bases at V and 4 bases at J, with 8 bases in the middle. The CDR3 DNA reads as TGTGCCAGTAGTATTTTAGTTTCAGATACGCAGTATTTT. Its protein is CASSILVSDTQYF.

The rearrangement uses TRBV27 and TRBJ2-7; 8 bases are shared with TRBD1. Germline CDR1 is MNHEY and CDR2 is SMNVEV (reference sequence). The CDR3 length is 16 residues. The V segment lost 5 bases and the J segment 3 bases; nucleotides outside the gene matches: 12. CDR3 residues: CASSPSMGDRSYEQYF. The CDR3 DNA reads as TGTGCCAGCAGTCCCTCAATGGGGGACAGGAGCTACGAGCAGTACTTC.

This rearrangement joins TRBV6-5 to TRBJ1-5, with D uncertain. Germline CDR1 is MNHEY and CDR2 is SVGAGI. The V end lost 7 bases, the J end lost 4 bases, and 17 bases lay between the germline ends. The CDR3 length is 15 residues. The CDR3 nucleotides are TGTGCCAGCATCCTGAGGAAAGACGGAAATCAGCCCCAGCATTTT. Translated, it gives CASILRKDGNQPQHF.

The chain links TRBV7-9 to TRBJ1-2; D is ambiguous. The CDR3 runs 15 residues. The V end lost 1 base, the J end lost 7 bases, and 16 bases lay between the germline ends. Germline CDR1 SEHNR, CDR2 FQNEAQ (reference sequence). CDR3 loop: CASSLGADRRGGYTF. The CDR3 coding sequence is TGTGCCAGCAGCTTAGGTGCCGATAGGCGGGGTGGCTACACCTTC. The entire variable domain, with the rest obtained from reference TRBV7-9 and TRBJ1-2, is as follows: DTGVSQNPRHKITKRGQNVTFRCDPISEHNRLYWYRQTLGQGPEFLTYFQNEAQLEKSRLLSDRFSAERPKGSFSTLEIQRTEQGDSAMYLCASSLGADRRGGYTFGSGTRLTVV.

V and J are TRBV28 and TRBJ2-3; the D gene is possibly TRBD1 (6 bases). The V gene lost 5 bases and the J gene lost 2 bases, with 11 bases spanning the gap. CDR3 length: 14 residues. Germline CDR1 reads MDHEN; CDR2 reads SYDVKM. The CDR3 is CASSATGITDTQYF. For the CDR3, the DNA is TGTGCCAGCAGTGCGACAGGTATCACAGATACGCAGTATTTT.

The V gene is TRBV18, the J gene TRBJ1-1; possible D gene TRBD1, 6 bases. Trimming left V 6 bases short and J 7 bases short, with 24 bases between. This CDR3 spans 16 amino acids. CDR1 KGHSH and CDR2 LQKENI come from the germline V gene. The CDR3 region is CASSQVTGNGIGEAFF. The CDR3 region has the DNA TGTGCCAGCTCTCAAGTAACAGGGAACGGTATCGGTGAAGCTTTCTTT.

The rearrangement joins TRBV18 to TRBJ1-4; tentative D call: TRBD1 (5 bases). CDR3 size: 16 residues. Trimming shortened V by 6 bases and J by 3 bases, and 17 bases separated the two germline ends. CDR1 KGHSH and CDR2 LQKENI come from the germline V gene. CDR3 in DNA: TGTGCCAGCTCCGTCGGAATGGGGCTATCTAATGAAAAACTGTTTTTT. As protein: CASSVGMGLSNEKLFF.

V is TRBV4-1 and J is TRBJ2-2; 7 bases are a match to TRBD2. This CDR3 region has 16 residues. In germline, CDR1 is MGHRA, CDR2 YSYEKL. V shed 0 bases, J shed 7 bases, and the junction held 8 bases outside the gene matches. The CDR3 bases are TGCGCCAGCAGCCAAGATTTGTCTGGGGGGGACGGGGAGCTGTTTTTT. As protein: CASSQDLSGGDGELFF.

V is TRBV11-2 and J is TRBJ1-2; possibly TRBD1 for D (6 bases). The CDR3 is 14 amino acids. Germline CDR1 and CDR2: SGHAT and FQNNGV. Trimming took 2 bases from V and 5 from J, leaving 12 bases between them. The CDR3 coding sequence is TGTGCCAGCAGCTTAATTGTTCAGGGGTATGGCTACACCTTC. This translates into CASSLIVQGYGYTF. Using reference TRBV11-2 and TRBJ1-2 for the parts outside the CDR3, the full variable domain is EAGVAQSPRYKIIEKRQSVAFWCNPISGHATLYWYQQILGQGPKLLIQFQNNGVVDDSQLPKDRFSAERLKGVDSTLKIQPAKLEDSAVYLCASSLIVQGYGYTFGSGTRLTVV.

The chain employs TRBV4-2 and TRBJ2-7; 8 positions match TRBD2. After removal of 0 bases from V and 1 base from J, the junction contained 2 bases not matched to a gene. This CDR3 region has 15 residues. Germline V gene lookup returns CDR1 LGHNA and CDR2 YNFKEQ. In nucleotides, the CDR3 is TGTGCCAGCAGCCAAGAGACTAGCGATTCCTACGAGCAGTACTTC. As protein: CASSQETSDSYEQYF.

The chain combines TRBV19 with TRBJ2-7, with 8 bases lining up with TRBD2. The CDR3 totals 13 residues. Germline CDR1 is LNHDA and CDR2 is SQIVND (reference sequence). V was clipped by 3 bases and J by 3 bases; unmatched bases: 1. CDR3 protein: CASSIGTSYEQYF. The CDR3 coding sequence is TGTGCCAGTAGTATTGGGACTAGCTACGAGCAGTACTTC.

The CDR3 loop reads CATSRERTSIHEQYF. For the CDR3, the DNA is TGTGCCACCAGCAGAGAGAGGACTAGTATACACGAGCAGTACTTC. The rearrangement joins TRBV15 to TRBJ2-5; the match to TRBD2 covers 7 bases. The J call may be wrong; the DNA end is better matched by TRBJ2-7. CDR1 LNHNV and CDR2 YYDKDF come from the germline V gene (reference sequence). The CDR3 covers 15 residues.

This clone was recorded once. The chain recombines TRBV7-9 with TRBJ2-7, with a possible D match to TRBD1 (6 bases). This CDR3 is 13 amino acids long. The V end lost 5 bases, the J end lost 5 bases, and 13 bases lay between the germline ends. Germline CDR1 is SEHNR and CDR2 is FQNEAQ (reference sequence). The DNA of the CDR3 is TGTGCCAGCAGCCCGGGGACAATCGACGAGCAGTACTTC. Translating it yields CASSPGTIDEQYF.

The chain uses TRBV7-2 and TRBJ1-2; tentatively, D is TRBD1 (6 bases). V lost 5 bases, J lost 5 bases, and 9 bases lay in between. CDR1 is SGHTA, CDR2 FQGNSA, per germline. The CDR3 is made up of 12 amino acids. The CDR3 DNA sequence: TGTGCCAGCAGCCCACAGGGTTATGGCTACACCTTC. Amino acids: CASSPQGYGYTF.

The count of this clone is one. This sequence joins TRBV5-1 and TRBJ1-1; 9 positions match TRBD1. This CDR3 is built from 16 residues. Germline V lookup: CDR1 SGHRS, CDR2 YFSETQ. V was clipped by 0 bases and J by 1 base; unmatched bases: 4. Here the CDR3 DNA reads TGCGCCAGCAGCTTGGTCACAGGGGGCAGGAACACTGAAGCTTTCTTT. Translated: CASSLVTGGRNTEAFF.

The chain joins TRBV28 to TRBJ2-7, with D tentatively TRBD2 (6 bases). Between the trimmed V and J ends, which lost 7 bases and 6 bases, there was a span of 13 bases. This CDR3 contains 12 residues. The germline V gene has CDR1 MDHEN and CDR2 SYDVKM. CDR3 sequence reads: CASNGGLVEQYF. In DNA form, the CDR3 reads TGTGCCAGCAATGGAGGGCTTGTCGAGCAGTACTTC.

The rearrangement joins TRBV9 to TRBJ2-1; 8 nucleotides line up with TRBD2. CDR1 and CDR2 (germline): SGDLS, YYNGEE. With V trimmed by 4 bases and J by 7 bases, 10 bases remained unmatched. This CDR3 has 15 amino acids. Written as DNA, the CDR3 is TGTGCCAGCAGCCCCCAGAGCGGGAGCAATAATGAGCAGTTCTTC. It codes for CASSPQSGSNNEQFF.

The sample holds one count of this clone. The chain links TRBV28 to TRBJ2-2; 10 nucleotides agree with TRBD2. The V segment lost 3 bases and the J segment 5 bases; nucleotides outside the gene matches: 3. The CDR3 loop spans 15 amino acids. Looked up from germline, CDR1 is MDHEN and CDR2 is SYDVKM. CDR3 in DNA: TGTGCCAGCAGTTTCACTAGCGGGAAGACCGGGGAGCTGTTTTTT. It encodes CASSFTSGKTGELFF.

This clone was detected once. The chain employs TRBV7-9 and TRBJ1-1, with 7 bases aligning to TRBD1. Trimming removed 7 bases from V and 4 bases from J; junction bases left unmatched: 12. This CDR3 comprises 15 residues. Germline CDR1 is SEHNR and CDR2 is FQNEAQ (reference sequence). The CDR3 bases are TGTGCCAGCAACCCTGCCGGACAGGATCTCACTGAAGCTTTCTTT. Its protein is CASNPAGQDLTEAFF.